This entry lists 18 T cell receptor beta chains sequenced from one sample in a study of shared clonotypes between healthy human individuals. Clones were sequenced by immunoSEQ multiplex PCR, and TCRdb holds only the in-frame ones, with some missing. The sample has roughly 2.2 million clones; approximately 95% are singletons. Material for sequencing was naive CD4+ T cells from PBMCs. Subset noted: CD45RA+ positively selected. The receptor set was obtained from a young man in good health. Some clones in this sample may be carry-over from other donors' samples.

The J gene is TRBJ1-2, the V gene TRBV11-2; D possibly corresponds to TRBD1 (5 bases). The CDR3 has 15 amino acids. V lost 7 bases and J lost 3, with 18 bases in between. Germline assignment: CDR1 SGHAT and CDR2 FQNNGV. CDR3 in amino acids: CASTLQGFEDYGYTF. CDR3 nucleotide sequence: TGTGCCAGCACTCTTCAGGGTTTTGAGGACTATGGCTACACCTTC.

With regard to this clone: The same CDR3 also results from other DNA sequences found in this sample. V and J are TRBV9 and TRBJ2-5, with 13 bases matching TRBD2. The CDR3 length is 15 residues. Germline CDR1 SGDLS, CDR2 YYNGEE. V lost 3 bases and J lost 5; bases outside the gene matches: 4. As DNA, the CDR3 is TGTGCCAGCAGCGGGACTAGCGGGAGAGGTGAGACCCAGTACTTC. Translation gives CASSGTSGRGETQYF.

Points on this clone: Other DNA variants within this sample encode the same CDR3. The chain carries TRBV7-2 and TRBJ2-7; 7 bases are a match to TRBD2. Germline V gene data show CDR1 as SGHTA and CDR2 as FQGNSA. Unmatched junction bases numbered 6, after V lost 0 bases and J lost 4 bases. The CDR3 is 15 amino acids. For the CDR3, the DNA is TGTGCCAGCAGCTTAGCGCTAGGCGGGGGTTACGAGCAGTACTTC. Residues: CASSLALGGGYEQYF.

This chain connects TRBV5-4 to TRBJ2-4, with D possibly called TRBD1 or TRBD2 (5 bases each). CDR3 length: 16 residues. CDR1 is SGHNT and CDR2 is YYREEE in the germline V gene (reference sequence). The V gene lost 4 bases and the J gene lost 3 bases, with 17 bases spanning the gap. The CDR3 region has the DNA TGTGCCAGCAGCGCGGTGGGACGGGGCGGCAAAAACATTCAGTACTTC. Its translation: CASSAVGRGGKNIQYF. The full variable domain, in which reference TRBV5-4 and TRBJ2-4 provide the parts outside the CDR3, is ETGVTQSPTHLIKTRGQQVTLRCSSQSGHNTVSWYQQALGQGPQFIFQYYREEENGRGNFPPRFSGLQFPNYSSELNVNALELDDSALYLCASSAVGRGGKNIQYFGAGTRLSVL.

This chain uses TRBV5-6 with TRBJ1-1; no reliable D call. The V gene lost 6 bases and the J gene lost 0 bases, with 18 bases spanning the gap. The CDR3 runs to 16 residues. Looked up from germline, CDR1 is SGHDT and CDR2 is YYEEEE. CDR3 bases: TGTGCCAGCACTCTCCTGACAAGGGAAATGAACACTGAAGCTTTCTTT. Translation: CASTLLTREMNTEAFF.

This CDR3 reads CASSQDLLVRSYNEQFF. In DNA, the CDR3 is TGTGCCAGCAGCCAAGATCTACTAGTTCGTTCCTACAATGAGCAGTTCTTC. J is TRBJ2-1 and V is TRBV14; the D gene is possibly TRBD2 (5 bases). The germline CDR1 and CDR2 sequences are SGHDN and FVKESK. This CDR3 is built from 17 residues. V lost 0 bases and J 1 base, leaving 13 bases between the germline ends.

The chain has TRBV28 and TRBJ2-2, with TRBD2 identical over 15 bases. This CDR3 spans 19 amino acids. The germline gives CDR1 MDHEN, CDR2 SYDVKM. Unmatched junction bases numbered 11, after V lost 3 bases and J lost 6 bases. CDR3 in amino acids: CASSLRQGLAGGRAGELFF. The CDR3 DNA follows: TGTGCCAGCAGTTTGCGACAGGGACTAGCGGGAGGAAGGGCCGGGGAGCTGTTTTTT.

CDR3 DNA sequence: TGTGCCAGCAGCGTATCCCCTTTACAGGGGACGGTGGATGGCTACACCTTC. Amino acid sequence: CASSVSPLQGTVDGYTF. The rearrangement joins TRBV9 to TRBJ1-2, with TRBD1 matching over 7 bases. CDR3 length: 17 residues. Trimming took 1 base from V and 6 from J; bases not matched to a gene: 15. The germline V gene encodes CDR1 SGDLS and CDR2 YYNGEE.

The rearrangement uses TRBV6-6 and TRBJ1-2; the match to TRBD1 covers 7 bases. The CDR3 loop spans 16 amino acids. Trimming cost V 4 bases and J 2 bases; bases outside gene matches: 10. In germline, CDR1 is MNHNY, CDR2 SVGAGI (reference sequence). DNA for the CDR3: TGTGCCAGCAGTTCGTCCTTAGGGGACAGAAACTATGGCTACACCTTC. This encodes CASSSSLGDRNYGYTF.

Turning to this clone: Other DNA sequences within the sample encode an identical CDR3. The rearrangement joins TRBV2 to TRBJ1-1; 10 nucleotides match TRBD1. The CDR3 runs to 13 residues. Germline V gives CDR1 SNHLY, CDR2 FYNNEI. After removal of 6 bases from V and 5 bases from J, the junction contained 3 bases not matched to a gene. The CDR3: CASRRDRGTEAFF. CDR3 nucleotides: TGTGCCAGCAGGAGGGACAGGGGAACTGAAGCTTTCTTT.

The chain is built from TRBV15 and TRBJ2-2, with D unclear. Germline values: CDR1 LNHNV, CDR2 YYDKDF (reference sequence). The CDR3 runs to 11 residues. V lost 5 bases, J lost 7 bases, and 5 bases lay in between. The CDR3 DNA reads TGTGCCACCAGCGCCCACGGGGAGCTGTTTTTT. Encoded protein: CATSAHGELFF.

The chain links TRBV6-5 to TRBJ2-5; D might be TRBD2 (6 bases). V was shortened by 4 bases and J by 4 bases, with 19 bases between the two germline ends. Germline CDR1 is MNHEY and CDR2 is SVGAGI. CDR3 length equals 16 residues. The CDR3 nucleotides are TGTGCCAGCAGTTTGAGTATGGCCAACGGGAGAGAGACCCAGTACTTC. Its protein is CASSLSMANGRETQYF.

The chain combines TRBV28 with TRBJ1-4, with a weak D call TRBD1 (6 bases). The length of the CDR3 is 14 residues. The germline V and J ends were trimmed by 6 bases and 9 bases, with 17 bases remaining between them. Per the germline V gene, CDR1 is MDHEN and CDR2 is SYDVKM. CDR3 sequence: CASREDRGMKKLFF. For the CDR3, the DNA is TGTGCCAGCAGGGAGGACAGAGGAATGAAAAAACTGTTTTTT.

The rearrangement joins TRBV11-2 to TRBJ2-5; no reliable D call. The CDR3 covers 12 residues. The germline gives CDR1 SGHAT, CDR2 FQNNGV. V lost 4 bases and J 5 bases, leaving 8 bases between the germline ends. CDR3 residues: CASSSYGETQYF. CDR3 in DNA: TGTGCCAGCAGCTCCTACGGGGAGACCCAGTACTTC.

To note about this clone: The same CDR3 arises from other DNA sequences in this sample as well. V usage is TRBV5-1 and J usage is TRBJ2-5, with a possible D match to TRBD1 (5 bases). With 0 bases removed from V and 4 bases from J, the gap between germline ends came to 10 bases. The CDR3 runs to 14 residues. CDR1 is SGHRS, CDR2 YFSETQ, per germline. CDR3 amino acids: CASSLVAGLETQYF. CDR3 coding DNA: TGCGCCAGCAGCTTGGTGGCAGGGTTAGAGACCCAGTACTTC.

This sequence joins TRBV5-1 and TRBJ2-7; D unclear. Per germline, CDR1 SGHRS and CDR2 YFSETQ. CDR3 length: 15 amino acids. V was cut by 5 bases and J by 1 base, with 16 bases left in between. As DNA, the CDR3 is TGCGCCAGCAGTTCCGCTCAGACGAGTTCCTACGAGCAGTACTTC. Translation gives CASSSAQTSSYEQYF.

The J gene is TRBJ2-3, the V gene TRBV29-1; D is perhaps TRBD2 (5 bases). Trimming stripped 1 base from V and 8 bases from J, with 10 bases between. The CDR3 extends over 12 amino acids. Germline V gene sequence: CDR1 SQVTM, CDR2 ANQGSEA. This CDR3 is CSVEGPEGTQYF. In DNA, the CDR3 is TGCAGCGTTGAAGGGCCAGAGGGTACGCAGTATTTT.

The genes are TRBV6-5 and TRBJ2-7, with 8 bases that match TRBD2. The CDR3 length is 15 residues. Germline V CDR1 and CDR2: MNHEY, SVGAGI. V lost 0 bases and J lost 7; bases outside the gene matches: 8. The DNA for the CDR3 is TGTGCCAGCAGTTACTCTGTAGCGGGATGGCAGGAGCAGTACTTC. This translates into CASSYSVAGWQEQYF.